This T cell receptor (beta chain) was retrieved from a study of shared clonotypes between healthy human individuals. The V gene lost 0 bases and the J gene lost 3 bases, with 7 bases spanning the gap. The CDR3 contains 14 residues. Germline lookup yields CDR1 SGHKS and CDR2 YYEKEE (reference sequence). The naive CD8 fraction comprised CD45RO-negative cells positively selected for CCR7 and excluded terminally differentiated effector memory CD45RA+ cells. It was across several immunoSEQ plates that each subset's genomic DNA was evenly split. Clones were read by immunoSEQ multiplex PCR, and TCRdb kept only the in-frame ones, dropping some. The table lists 2 million or so clones, less than 95% of them singletons, with about 1.1% in the top ten.

The sequence derives from a young man in good health. Input material: naive CD8+ T cells sorted from blood. J is TRBJ1-3 and V is TRBV5-5; D gene uncertain. The CDR3 spells CASSLVDGGNTIYF. The CDR3 DNA sequence: TGTGCCAGCAGCTTGGTGGACGGTGGAAACACCATATATTTT.